These 15 T cell receptor beta chains were all obtained from the same sample, sequenced in a study of CD8+ T cells in alopecia areata. Described treatment: oral pan-JAK inhibitor, 5-10 mg twice daily. Extraction and reverse transcription of RNA yielded cDNA as the sequencing template. Using immunoSEQ multiplex PCR, the repertoire was profiled, and TCRdb retains in-frame clones only, with some absent. The sample has 150,000 to 250,000 clones, more than 45% seen once. The sample here was CD4+ T cells sorted from blood, taken at week 24, from a patient treated with tofacitinib. These receptor sequences come from a human donor with alopecia areata.

This CDR3 reads CAFSGGGNQPQHF. DNA for the CDR3: TGTGCCTTCTCAGGGGGCGGCAATCAGCCCCAGCATTTT. The chain has TRBV30 and TRBJ1-5, with 8 bases lining up with TRBD1. The CDR3 totals 13 residues. V lost 7 bases to trimming and J lost 2 bases; unmatched junction nucleotides: 4. CDR1 GTSNPN and CDR2 SVGIG come from the germline V gene (reference sequence).

This CDR3 is CASMRITSEETQYF. The CDR3 DNA reads TGTGCCAGCATGCGAATTACTAGCGAAGAGACCCAGTACTTC. The chain recombines TRBV6-5 with TRBJ2-5; 7 nucleotides agree with TRBD2. J was trimmed by 3 bases and V by 7 bases; bases with no gene match: 8. This CDR3 spans 14 amino acids. The germline V gene encodes CDR1 MNHEY and CDR2 SVGAGI.

The chain has TRBV5-1 and TRBJ2-3, with 7 bases fitting TRBD2. V lost 0 bases to trimming and J lost 2 bases; unmatched junction nucleotides: 6. There are 16 residues in the CDR3. Looked up from germline, CDR1 is SGHRS and CDR2 is YFSETQ. As DNA, the CDR3 is TGCGCCAGCAGCTTGGCCGGCGGGAGAACCACAGATACGCAGTATTTT. Translated: CASSLAGGRTTDTQYF. Based on the CDR3 plus reference TRBV5-1 and TRBJ2-3, the full variable domain is KAGVTQTPRYLIKTRGQQVTLSCSPISGHRSVSWYQQTPGQGLQFLFEYFSETQRNKGNFPGRFSGRQFSNSRSEMNVSTLELGDSALYLCASSLAGGRTTDTQYFGPGTRLTVL.

This rearrangement joins TRBV2 to TRBJ2-7, with 8 bases lining up with TRBD2. Germline CDR1 reads SNHLY; CDR2 reads FYNNEI. The length of the CDR3 is 15 residues. V trimming: 6 bases; J trimming: 3 bases; junction bases outside the gene matches: 10. CDR3: CASSGGGAGDYEQYF. The CDR3 DNA reads TGTGCCAGCAGCGGGGGGGGAGCGGGAGACTACGAGCAGTACTTC. Based on the CDR3 plus reference TRBV2 and TRBJ2-7, the full variable domain is EPEVTQTPSHQVTQMGQEVILRCVPISNHLYFYWYRQILGQKVEFLVSFYNNEISEKSEIFDDQFSVERPDGSNFTLKIRSTKLEDSAMYFCASSGGGAGDYEQYFGPGTRLTVT.

V usage is TRBV27 and J usage is TRBJ2-7, with 10 bases aligning to TRBD1. V shed 6 bases and J 3 bases; nucleotides not matched to a gene: 5. The CDR3 spans 14 residues. Germline V lookup: CDR1 MNHEY, CDR2 SMNVEV (reference sequence). CDR3 residues: CASSRQGAGYEQYF. Written as DNA, the CDR3 is TGTGCCAGCAGCAGACAGGGGGCAGGCTACGAGCAGTACTTC.

The chain couples TRBV11-2 to TRBJ2-5; either TRBD1 or TRBD2 may fit D (6 bases each). Germline CDR1 is SGHAT and CDR2 is FQNNGV. V was shortened by 2 bases and J by 1 base, with 11 bases between the two germline ends. This CDR3 has 15 residues. CDR3 nucleotide sequence: TGTGCCAGCAGCTTACTAGGGGGGTCCCAAGAGACCCAGTACTTC. Its translation: CASSLLGGSQETQYF. Combining the CDR3 with reference TRBV11-2 and TRBJ2-5 gives the whole variable domain EAGVAQSPRYKIIEKRQSVAFWCNPISGHATLYWYQQILGQGPKLLIQFQNNGVVDDSQLPKDRFSAERLKGVDSTLKIQPAKLEDSAVYLCASSLLGGSQETQYFGPGTRLLVL.

This clone was picked up many times. This rearrangement joins TRBV27 to TRBJ2-1, with a tentative D call TRBD1 (8 bases). Germline V gives CDR1 MNHEY, CDR2 SMNVEV (reference sequence). The CDR3 loop spans 15 amino acids. The V gene lost 5 bases and the J gene lost 7 bases, with 18 bases spanning the gap. The CDR3 sequence: CASSTNRGGSNEQFF. The CDR3, as DNA: TGTGCCAGCAGTACAAACAGGGGGGGGAGTAATGAGCAGTTCTTC.

V and J are TRBV11-3 and TRBJ2-1; weak D call: TRBD1 (6 bases). V was clipped by 2 bases and J by 0 bases, with 17 bases between them. The CDR3 loop spans 18 amino acids. CDR1 and CDR2 from the germline V gene are SGHNT and YENEEA. In DNA, the CDR3 is TGTGCCAGCAGCTTAAGTACAGGGCGCTTGAGCTCCTACAATGAGCAGTTCTTC. Protein: CASSLSTGRLSSYNEQFF.

Ten or more counts support this clone. This rearrangement joins TRBV16 to TRBJ1-4; a weak D match, TRBD1 (5 bases). CDR3 length equals 14 residues. The V and J ends lost 4 bases and 0 bases respectively, with 6 bases between them. CDR1 and CDR2 (germline): KGHSY, FQNENV. CDR3 DNA: TGTGCCAGCAGCCCGGGGGCAACTAATGAAAAACTGTTTTTT. Protein: CASSPGATNEKLFF.

CDR3 protein: CSSRGGQRGETQYF. The CDR3 DNA reads TGCAGCTCCCGAGGCGGACAACGAGGGGAGACCCAGTACTTC. V usage is TRBV29-1 and J usage is TRBJ2-5; D might be TRBD1 or TRBD2, each matching 5 bases. This CDR3 contains 14 residues. V was pared by 8 bases and J by 5 bases, with 21 bases between. Germline V CDR1 and CDR2: SQVTM, ANQGSEA. The whole variable domain, filled in from reference TRBV29-1 and TRBJ2-5, reads SAVISQKPSRDICQRGTSLTIQCQVDSQVTMMFWYRQQPGQSLTLIATANQGSEATYESGFVIDKFPISRPNLTFSTLTVSNMSPEDSSIYLCSSRGGQRGETQYFGPGTRLLVL.

With respect to this clone: Other nucleotide sequences in the sample specify the same CDR3. The chain uses TRBV29-1 and TRBJ2-3; D call uncertain. The germline V gene has CDR1 SQVTM and CDR2 ANQGSEA. Trimming shortened V by 4 bases and J by 1 base, and 12 bases separated the two germline ends. This CDR3 comprises 14 residues. The CDR3 loop reads CSVVVAGGTDTQYF. The CDR3 coding sequence is TGCAGCGTTGTAGTCGCCGGCGGCACAGATACGCAGTATTTT.

This clone was recorded once. The chain recombines TRBV9 with TRBJ2-5; D remains ambiguous. V dropped 0 bases and J dropped 5 bases, with 11 bases sitting between them. This CDR3 comprises 14 residues. Per the germline V gene, CDR1 is SGDLS and CDR2 is YYNGEE. Written as DNA, the CDR3 is TGTGCCAGCAGCGTAGGCATCGAGCAGGAGACCCAGTACTTC. Protein product: CASSVGIEQETQYF.

The V call is TRBV9, the J call TRBJ1-1, with D possibly being TRBD1 (6 bases). The CDR3 contains 14 residues. Deletions cut 0 bases from V and 4 bases from J, with 10 bases between. The germline gives CDR1 SGDLS, CDR2 YYNGEE. Written as DNA, the CDR3 is TGTGCCAGCAGCGTAGGACAGGCGGGCACTGAAGCTTTCTTT. Its protein product is CASSVGQAGTEAFF.

The chain uses TRBV28 and TRBJ2-5, with 7 bases identical to TRBD1. Trimming cost V 6 bases and J 1 base; bases outside gene matches: 5. There are 14 residues in the CDR3. CDR1 is MDHEN, CDR2 SYDVKM, per germline. The CDR3 nucleotides read TGTGCCAGCAGCATCGACAGGGCCCAAGAGACCCAGTACTTC. As protein: CASSIDRAQETQYF. Together with reference TRBV28 and TRBJ2-5, the CDR3 gives the full variable domain: DVKVTQSSRYLVKRTGEKVFLECVQDMDHENMFWYRQDPGLGLRLIYFSYDVKMKEKGDIPEGYSVSREKKERFSLILESASTNQTSMYLCASSIDRAQETQYFGPGTRLLVL.

The chain uses TRBV30 and TRBJ1-2; D gene unclear. Trimming shortened V by 5 bases and J by 4 bases, and 17 bases separated the two germline ends. Germline lookup yields CDR1 GTSNPN and CDR2 SVGIG (reference sequence). CDR3 size: 14 residues. The CDR3 here is CAWEVFILFYGYTF. CDR3 DNA sequence: TGTGCCTGGGAAGTCTTCATTTTGTTCTATGGCTACACCTTC.